This passage covers 25 T cell receptor beta chains from one sample sequenced in a study of shared T cell receptors in the human thymus. TCRdb keeps only in-frame clones here, not all; method: immunoSEQ multiplex PCR. Of about 380,000 clones listed, 95% are singletons. The sample comprised thymocytes. These receptors were obtained from a human donor.

J is TRBJ2-1 and V is TRBV29-1, with D possibly called TRBD1 or TRBD2 (5 bases each). V was cut by 8 bases and J by 9 bases, with 8 bases left in between. Germline CDR1 SQVTM, CDR2 ANQGSEA. The CDR3 loop spans 9 amino acids. This CDR3 reads CSPGGEQFF. CDR3 nucleotides: TGCAGCCCTGGGGGTGAGCAGTTCTTC.

This sequence joins TRBV28 and TRBJ2-2; a possible D gene is TRBD2 (5 bases). Trimming shortened V by 4 bases and J by 2 bases, and 23 bases separated the two germline ends. The CDR3 loop spans 19 amino acids. The germline V gene has CDR1 MDHEN and CDR2 SYDVKM. Written as DNA, the CDR3 is TGTGCCAGCAGTTCATTAACGGGCCTGGAGGTACCTAACACCGGGGAGCTGTTTTTT. Residues: CASSSLTGLEVPNTGELFF. The variable domain in full, completed from reference TRBV28 and TRBJ2-2, reads DVKVTQSSRYLVKRTGEKVFLECVQDMDHENMFWYRQDPGLGLRLIYFSYDVKMKEKGDIPEGYSVSREKKERFSLILESASTNQTSMYLCASSSLTGLEVPNTGELFFGEGSRLTVL.

J is TRBJ2-1 and V is TRBV15, with D possibly being TRBD2 (6 bases). The germline V gene encodes CDR1 LNHNV and CDR2 YYDKDF (reference sequence). Trimming stripped 0 bases from V and 4 bases from J, with 13 bases between. This CDR3 comprises 16 residues. The CDR3 here is CATSRDWASVYNEQFF. DNA for the CDR3: TGTGCCACCAGCAGAGATTGGGCTAGCGTGTACAATGAGCAGTTCTTC. Supplemented by reference TRBV15 and TRBJ2-1, the full variable domain reads DAMVIQNPRYQVTQFGKPVTLSCSQTLNHNVMYWYQQKSSQAPKLLFHYYDKDFNNEADTPDNFQSRRPNTSFCFLDIRSPGLGDTAMYLCATSRDWASVYNEQFFGPGTRLTVL.

In DNA form, the CDR3 reads TGCGCCAGCAGCCAACTGGTTACTAGCGGGAAGACCTACGAGCAGTACTTC. It codes for CASSQLVTSGKTYEQYF. V usage is TRBV4-1 and J usage is TRBJ2-7; TRBD2 matches at 10 bases. V shed 2 bases, J shed 2 bases, and the junction held 9 bases outside the gene matches. The CDR3 is 17 residues long. Germline CDR1 is MGHRA and CDR2 is YSYEKL.

This rearrangement joins TRBV7-9 to TRBJ1-2, with 7 bases fitting TRBD1. CDR3 length: 15 amino acids. CDR1 SEHNR and CDR2 FQNEAQ come from the germline V gene (reference sequence). V trimming: 4 bases; J trimming: 5 bases; junction bases outside the gene matches: 10. The CDR3 nucleotides read TGTGCCAGCAGCTCATTACCGGACAGGACGTATGGCTACACCTTC. Protein sequence: CASSSLPDRTYGYTF.

The rearrangement links TRBV6-5 to TRBJ2-2, with TRBD1 matching 10 bases. The CDR3 is made up of 15 amino acids. J was trimmed by 4 bases and V by 6 bases; bases with no gene match: 5. Germline V CDR1 and CDR2: MNHEY, SVGAGI. The CDR3 DNA is TGTGCCAGCAGGACAGGGGGCCGGGGCACCGGGGAGCTGTTTTTT. It translates to CASRTGGRGTGELFF.

V and J are TRBV15 and TRBJ2-1; no clear D gene. Germline V gene lookup returns CDR1 LNHNV and CDR2 YYDKDF (reference sequence). V was clipped by 0 bases and J by 5 bases, with 23 bases between them. The CDR3 length is 19 residues. In DNA, the CDR3 is TGTGCCACCAGCAGAGATAGAAGGTTTCGGGCGATATGGGACAATGAGCAGTTCTTC. It translates to CATSRDRRFRAIWDNEQFF.

The J gene is TRBJ2-3, the V gene TRBV7-9; 10 positions match TRBD2. This CDR3 contains 17 residues. J gave up 2 bases and V 4 bases, and 9 bases lay outside the gene matches. CDR1 and CDR2 from the germline V gene are SEHNR and FQNEAQ (reference sequence). This CDR3 is CASSYLAGERDTDTQYF. CDR3 coding DNA: TGTGCCAGCAGCTACCTAGCGGGAGAACGTGACACAGATACGCAGTATTTT.

The chain has TRBV27 and TRBJ1-1; no definite D call. V lost 3 bases and J lost 1, with 12 bases in between. This CDR3 is built from 15 residues. Germline CDR1 MNHEY, CDR2 SMNVEV (reference sequence). The CDR3: CASSFRWPGNTEAFF. The DNA of the CDR3 is TGTGCCAGCAGTTTTCGGTGGCCCGGGAACACTGAAGCTTTCTTT.

The gene calls are TRBV28 and TRBJ1-5, with a tentative D call TRBD1 (6 bases). Germline CDR1 and CDR2: MDHEN and SYDVKM. V dropped 6 bases and J dropped 6 bases, with 18 bases sitting between them. The CDR3 is 15 residues long. As DNA, the CDR3 is TGTGCCAGCAGAGAAACAGGGTCCTCCGGTCAGCCCCAGCATTTT. The encoded protein is CASRETGSSGQPQHF.

The rearrangement joins TRBV9 to TRBJ2-2, with D tentatively TRBD1 (5 bases). With 6 bases removed from V and 5 bases from J, the gap between germline ends came to 17 bases. Germline values: CDR1 SGDLS, CDR2 YYNGEE. The length of the CDR3 is 15 residues. Here the CDR3 reads CASNEKGRGTGELFF. CDR3 nucleotide sequence: TGTGCCAGCAATGAGAAGGGGCGCGGAACCGGGGAGCTGTTTTTT.

The chain combines TRBV27 with TRBJ1-5; 11 bases line up with TRBD1. With 2 bases clipped from V and 4 bases from J, the junction kept 4 bases outside the gene matches. The CDR3 totals 16 residues. Germline CDR1 is MNHEY and CDR2 is SMNVEV (reference sequence). This CDR3 reads CASSLRTGGANQPQHF. In nucleotides, the CDR3 is TGTGCCAGCAGTTTACGGACAGGGGGCGCGAATCAGCCCCAGCATTTT.

This chain links TRBV2 with TRBJ2-2, with D unclear. Germline CDR1 and CDR2: SNHLY and FYNNEI. The CDR3 covers 14 residues. V shed 2 bases and J shed 4 bases, with 8 bases lying between them. The CDR3 protein is CASSESAGTGELFF. The CDR3 DNA reads TGTGCCAGCAGTGAATCGGCAGGCACCGGGGAGCTGTTTTTT.

V usage is TRBV19 and J usage is TRBJ2-4, with TRBD2 matching 11 bases. The CDR3 totals 18 residues. V trimming: 5 bases; J trimming: 0 bases; junction bases outside the gene matches: 9. Germline-derived CDR1 and CDR2 are LNHDA and SQIVND (reference sequence). In nucleotides, the CDR3 is TGTGCCAGTAGTTCACCTCTAGCGGGAGGCCTAGCCAAAAACATTCAGTACTTC. This gives the protein CASSSPLAGGLAKNIQYF. Using reference TRBV19 and TRBJ2-4 for the parts outside the CDR3, the full variable domain is DGGITQSPKYLFRKEGQNVTLSCEQNLNHDAMYWYRQDPGQGLRLIYYSQIVNDFQKGDIAEGYSVSREKKESFPLTVTSAQKNPTAFYLCASSSPLAGGLAKNIQYFGAGTRLSVL.

This clone was detected only a few times. The chain uses TRBV19 and TRBJ1-1; D is unresolved. The germline V gene has CDR1 LNHDA and CDR2 SQIVND (reference sequence). The CDR3 has 11 residues. With 5 bases removed from V and 8 bases from J, the gap between germline ends came to 9 bases. The CDR3, as DNA: TGTGCCAGTAGTTGTCCCGGGGAAGCTTTCTTT. This encodes CASSCPGEAFF.

This rearrangement joins TRBV29-1 to TRBJ2-3; 7 bases align to TRBD2. Germline V lookup: CDR1 SQVTM, CDR2 ANQGSEA. V lost 7 bases, J lost 2 bases, and 9 bases stayed unmatched. The CDR3 runs to 14 residues. CDR3 sequence (DNA): TGCAGCGACCGATCCCTAGCGGACACAGATACGCAGTATTTT. Protein product: CSDRSLADTDTQYF.

The chain recombines TRBV28 with TRBJ2-7; D might be TRBD1 or TRBD2, each matching 5 bases. Germline-derived CDR1 and CDR2 are MDHEN and SYDVKM. The CDR3 consists of 20 residues. Trimming cost V 6 bases and J 2 bases, with 32 bases left between them. For the CDR3, the DNA is TGTGCCAGCAGACTTACCTCCCGGGACGCCAAAAACCCGCCTACCTACGAGCAGTACTTC. As protein: CASRLTSRDAKNPPTYEQYF.

The chain uses TRBV19 and TRBJ2-7; the D gene is possibly TRBD1 (5 bases). From germline, CDR1 is LNHDA and CDR2 SQIVND (reference sequence). The CDR3 loop spans 14 amino acids. V was clipped by 6 bases and J by 0 bases, with 12 bases between them. CDR3 sequence reads: CASSLRDSSYEQYF. The CDR3 region has the DNA TGTGCCAGTAGCTTGCGAGACAGCTCCTACGAGCAGTACTTC.

This sequence joins TRBV25-1 and TRBJ2-1, with 14 bases aligning to TRBD2. Per germline, CDR1 MGHDK and CDR2 SYGVNS. The CDR3 loop spans 14 amino acids. Losses at the gene ends were 7 bases for V and 6 bases for J; bases not matched to a gene: 2. The CDR3: CASTGTSGSNEQFF. CDR3 nucleotides: TGTGCCAGCACTGGGACTAGCGGGAGCAATGAGCAGTTCTTC.

Here the CDR3 DNA reads TGTGCCAGCAGTTCTGTCGACAGGGGGAGAGCTGAAGCTTTCTTT. This encodes CASSSVDRGRAEAFF. The chain couples TRBV6-5 to TRBJ1-1, with 9 bases aligning to TRBD1. Losses at the gene ends were 4 bases for V and 6 bases for J; bases not matched to a gene: 9. This CDR3 contains 15 residues. CDR1 MNHEY and CDR2 SVGAGI come from the germline V gene.

This chain links TRBV7-9 with TRBJ2-7, with 7 positions matching TRBD2. This CDR3 comprises 14 residues. V gave up 4 bases and J gave up 0 bases; unmatched junction bases: 3. The germline V gene encodes CDR1 SEHNR and CDR2 FQNEAQ (reference sequence). The CDR3 DNA reads as TGTGCCAGCAGCTCTAGCGGCAACTCCTACGAGCAGTACTTC. This codes for CASSSSGNSYEQYF.

This clone was detected only once. The J gene is TRBJ2-3, the V gene TRBV28, with D possibly being TRBD2 (6 bases). CDR3 size: 16 residues. V lost 3 bases and J 3 bases, leaving 16 bases between the germline ends. In germline, CDR1 is MDHEN, CDR2 SYDVKM. The CDR3 DNA is TGTGCCAGCAGTTTCCCGCGCGGGGCATTAACAGATACGCAGTATTTT. Amino acid sequence: CASSFPRGALTDTQYF.

This chain links TRBV4-1 with TRBJ2-1; 11 nucleotides align to TRBD2. Trimming took 3 bases from V and 8 from J; bases not matched to a gene: 15. The CDR3 runs 18 residues. Germline CDR1 MGHRA, CDR2 YSYEKL. CDR3 loop: CASSHRTSGSHSVHEQFF. As DNA, the CDR3 is TGCGCCAGCAGCCACAGAACTAGCGGGAGTCACTCGGTACATGAGCAGTTCTTC.

The V gene is TRBV7-2, the J gene TRBJ2-5; D not certain. V was cut by 5 bases and J by 4 bases, with 11 bases left in between. The CDR3 has 13 amino acids. CDR1 and CDR2 from the germline V gene are SGHTA and FQGNSA. This chain's CDR3 is CASSPSQTETQYF. The CDR3 coding sequence is TGTGCCAGCAGCCCCTCACAAACAGAGACCCAGTACTTC. Looking up the rest from reference TRBV7-2 and TRBJ2-5 gives the full variable domain: GAGVSQSPSNKVTEKGKDVELRCDPISGHTALYWYRQSLGQGLEFLIYFQGNSAPDKSGLPSDRFSAERTGGSVSTLTIQRTQQEDSAVYLCASSPSQTETQYFGPGTRLLVL.

The chain couples TRBV2 to TRBJ2-1; TRBD1 agrees at 8 bases. J gave up 7 bases and V 5 bases, and 19 bases lay outside the gene matches. The CDR3 contains 18 residues. Germline CDR1 reads SNHLY; CDR2 reads FYNNEI. Written as DNA, the CDR3 is TGTGCCAGCAGTCAACAGGGGGATAGGGCCTCGCGAGGGAATGAGCAGTTCTTC. Amino acid sequence: CASSQQGDRASRGNEQFF.